The 21 T cell receptor beta chains presented below share a single source sample, sequenced in a study of breast tumors, draining lymph nodes, adjacent tissues. MiXCR, applied by TCRdb to the multiplex PCR reads, yields one record per CDR3 protein. The sample lists approximately 300,000 distinct CDR3 sequences; 30% to 35% were seen once. Axillary draining lymph nodes of breast cancer patients supplied the node samples. Sample: axillary lymph node tissue. The source of these receptors is a female donor with breast cancer. Some clones in this sample may be carry-over from other donors' samples.

This clonotype was seen a handful of times. This sequence may be a read error, since a much larger clone differs from it by one base. The J gene is TRBJ2-1, the V gene TRBV7-6; D is possibly TRBD2 (5 bases). In germline, CDR1 is SGHVS, CDR2 FNYEAQ. CDR3 length: 17 amino acids. The CDR3 nucleotides read TGTGCCAGCGGCTTAGCGCCCGGAGGATCAGCGGACAATGAGCAGTTCTTC. It is translated as CASGLAPGGSADNEQFF.

On this clonotype itself: No conserved phenylalanine or tryptophan is present at the end of the CDR3, so a read error is the likely explanation. V is TRBV9 and J is TRBJ2-1; D gene uncertain. The CDR3 runs to 13 residues. The germline gives CDR1 SGDLS, CDR2 YYNGEE. CDR3: CARSVRLADEQFS. In DNA form, the CDR3 reads TGTGCCAGGAGCGTAAGGTTGGCCGATGAGCAGTTCTCC.

This clonotype was seen at least ten times. The J gene is TRBJ1-2, the V gene TRBV20-1, with 8 bases matching TRBD1. The germline gives CDR1 DFQATT, CDR2 SNEGSKA (reference sequence). With V trimmed by 0 bases and J by 3 bases, 9 bases remained unmatched. The CDR3 has 16 amino acids. The CDR3, as DNA: TGCAGTGCTAGAGATCCCGGACAGGGAGGCGACTATGGCTACACCTTC. Its protein is CSARDPGQGGDYGYTF.

The V call is TRBV20-1, the J call TRBJ1-2; D unclear. The germline gives CDR1 DFQATT, CDR2 SNEGSKA (reference sequence). The CDR3 runs to 12 residues. Trimming shortened V by 6 bases and J by 9 bases, and 17 bases separated the two germline ends. The CDR3 DNA follows: TGCAGTGCCACCTCCCCTAGCGGGAGCTACACCTTC. Its protein is CSATSPSGSYTF.

This clonotype was detected many times. This chain connects TRBV5-1 to TRBJ1-5; D is unclear. V shed 4 bases and J shed 4 bases, with 12 bases lying between them. The length of the CDR3 is 14 residues. CDR1 SGHRS and CDR2 YFSETQ come from the germline V gene. The CDR3 loop reads CASSPSGHNQPQHF. CDR3 DNA sequence: TGCGCCAGCAGCCCATCGGGTCATAATCAGCCCCAGCATTTT. Based on the CDR3 plus reference TRBV5-1 and TRBJ1-5, the full variable domain is KAGVTQTPRYLIKTRGQQVTLSCSPISGHRSVSWYQQTPGQGLQFLFEYFSETQRNKGNFPGRFSGRQFSNSRSEMNVSTLELGDSALYLCASSPSGHNQPQHFGDGTRLSIL.

In its sample, this clonotype was seen many times. The chain joins TRBV27 to TRBJ1-6; 10 bases fit TRBD1. J lost 7 bases, V lost 7 bases, and 4 bases had no gene match. This CDR3 is built from 14 residues. Looked up from germline, CDR1 is MNHEY and CDR2 is SMNVEV (reference sequence). The CDR3 region is CASTWTGGNSPLHF. CDR3 nucleotides: TGTGCCAGCACGTGGACAGGGGGAAATTCACCCCTCCACTTT.

Many counts were recorded for this clonotype. This chain links TRBV27 with TRBJ1-6; D ambiguous. V dropped 5 bases and J dropped 9 bases, with 14 bases sitting between them. The CDR3 is made up of 14 amino acids. The V gene's germline CDR1 is MNHEY and CDR2 SMNVEV (reference sequence). CDR3 bases: TGTGCCAGCAGTCAATTAAAAGATGGTTCACCCCTCCACTTT. As protein: CASSQLKDGSPLHF.

Comments on this clonotype: A read error may be the cause here, since a much bigger clone is one base away. The chain links TRBV20-1 to TRBJ2-1, with a possible D match to TRBD2 (6 bases). The CDR3 length is 12 residues. Trimming pared 5 bases from V and 9 bases from J, leaving 14 bases between. Germline-derived CDR1 and CDR2 are DFQATT and SNEGSKA (reference sequence). CDR3 in amino acids: CSAGEAVSEQFF. Written as DNA, the CDR3 is TGCAGTGCTGGGGAGGCGGTGAGTGAGCAGTTCTTC.

In its sample, this clonotype was seen many times. The rearrangement joins TRBV7-2 to TRBJ2-3, with a tentative D call TRBD2 (5 bases). The CDR3 contains 14 residues. V gave up 2 bases and J gave up 1 base, with 7 bases separating them. Germline V gene lookup returns CDR1 SGHTA and CDR2 FQGNSA. As DNA, the CDR3 is TGTGCCAGCAGCTTACGAGCGGGCACAGATACGCAGTATTTT. This gives the protein CASSLRAGTDTQYF.

This clonotype turned up a few times. The J gene is TRBJ2-7, the V gene TRBV6-5; 9 positions match TRBD1. V was clipped by 5 bases and J by 2 bases; unmatched bases: 7. This CDR3 has 15 residues. CDR1 is MNHEY, CDR2 SVGAGI, per germline. In nucleotides, the CDR3 is TGTGCCAGCAGTCCAAGGACAGGGGTCACCTACGAGCAGTACTTC. As protein: CASSPRTGVTYEQYF.

This clonotype appeared a few times. The chain is built from TRBV7-9 and TRBJ1-1; the D gene is possibly TRBD1 (5 bases). The CDR3 loop spans 13 amino acids. V was pared by 9 bases and J by 4 bases, with 15 bases between. CDR1 SEHNR and CDR2 FQNEAQ come from the germline V gene (reference sequence). CDR3: CARAPQGGTEAFF. The CDR3 region has the DNA TGTGCCAGGGCACCGCAGGGAGGCACTGAAGCTTTCTTT.

This chain uses TRBV20-1 with TRBJ2-1; the D is unclear. Germline values: CDR1 DFQATT, CDR2 SNEGSKA (reference sequence). This CDR3 has 15 amino acids. V lost 3 bases, J lost 0 bases, and 12 bases lay in between. The CDR3 spells CSARVLTSSYNEQFF. DNA for the CDR3: TGCAGTGCTAGGGTCCTTACGAGCTCCTACAATGAGCAGTTCTTC.

This clonotype was seen ten or more times. This chain links TRBV9 with TRBJ2-7; 9 nucleotides align to TRBD2. Trimming took 0 bases from V and 5 from J; bases not matched to a gene: 9. Germline V gene lookup returns CDR1 SGDLS and CDR2 YYNGEE. This CDR3 contains 16 residues. The CDR3 loop is CASSVAASGKFNEQYF. The CDR3 nucleotides are TGTGCCAGCAGCGTAGCAGCTAGCGGGAAGTTTAACGAGCAGTACTTC. Looking up the rest from reference TRBV9 and TRBJ2-7 gives the full variable domain: DSGVTQTPKHLITATGQRVTLRCSPRSGDLSVYWYQQSLDQGLQFLIQYYNGEERAKGNILERFSAQQFPDLHSELNLSSLELGDSALYFCASSVAASGKFNEQYFGPGTRLTVT.

This clonotype was seen ten or more times. J is TRBJ2-7 and V is TRBV5-1; D unresolved. This CDR3 comprises 15 residues. The V end lost 1 base, the J end lost 2 bases, and 13 bases lay between the germline ends. Per the germline V gene, CDR1 is SGHRS and CDR2 is YFSETQ. CDR3 DNA: TGCGCCAGCAGCTTGAGCTTTGGGCCTACCTACGAGCAGTACTTC. Amino acid sequence: CASSLSFGPTYEQYF. Filled out from reference TRBV5-1 and TRBJ2-7, the complete variable domain reads KAGVTQTPRYLIKTRGQQVTLSCSPISGHRSVSWYQQTPGQGLQFLFEYFSETQRNKGNFPGRFSGRQFSNSRSEMNVSTLELGDSALYLCASSLSFGPTYEQYFGPGTRLTVT.

There are many counts of this clonotype. This chain connects TRBV10-3 to TRBJ2-7; tentatively, D is TRBD2 (6 bases). The CDR3 covers 14 residues. V was clipped by 4 bases and J by 2 bases, with 12 bases between them. Germline CDR1 reads ENHRY; CDR2 reads SYGVKD. CDR3 bases: TGTGCCATCAGTGGTCGTGCGGGGCCCTACGAGCAGTACTTC. Translating gives CAISGRAGPYEQYF.

V usage is TRBV12-3 or TRBV12-4 and J usage is TRBJ2-2; D gene ambiguous. V was shortened by 3 bases and J by 2 bases, with 7 bases between the two germline ends. CDR3 length equals 14 residues. CDR3 region: CASSFTTNTGELFF. The CDR3 bases are TGTGCCAGCAGTTTCACCACCAACACCGGGGAGCTGTTTTTT.

J is TRBJ1-2 and V is TRBV19; a possible D gene is TRBD1 (5 bases). In germline, CDR1 is LNHDA, CDR2 SQIVND (reference sequence). V gave up 3 bases and J gave up 3 bases, with 8 bases separating them. CDR3 length: 13 residues. The CDR3 sequence: CASSMRGDYGYTF. CDR3 in DNA: TGTGCCAGTAGTATGAGGGGCGACTATGGCTACACCTTC.

This clonotype was found many times. The chain carries TRBV10-2 and TRBJ1-5; weak D call: TRBD1 (6 bases). The CDR3 covers 13 residues. CDR1 WSHSY and CDR2 SAAADI come from the germline V gene. The V and J ends lost 6 bases and 4 bases respectively, with 10 bases between them. The DNA of the CDR3 is TGCGCCAGCAGGGACAGCTGGAATCAGCCCCAGCATTTT. It codes for CASRDSWNQPQHF.

The table lists this clonotype with many counts. This chain connects TRBV7-9 to TRBJ2-7; 11 bases fit TRBD2. V trimming: 5 bases; J trimming: 6 bases; junction bases outside the gene matches: 6. CDR3 length: 14 residues. The V gene's germline CDR1 is SEHNR and CDR2 FQNEAQ (reference sequence). CDR3 sequence reads: CASSPGLAAFEQYF. DNA of the CDR3: TGTGCCAGCAGCCCGGGACTAGCGGCCTTCGAGCAGTACTTC.

This clonotype was counted at least ten times. The chain couples TRBV5-6 to TRBJ2-5; D call uncertain. In germline, CDR1 is SGHDT, CDR2 YYEEEE. The ends were cut back, 0 bases at V and 4 bases at J, with 13 bases in the middle. CDR3 size: 15 residues. CDR3 coding DNA: TGTGCCAGCAGCTTGGATATTGGGGATATAGAGACCCAGTACTTC. Its protein product is CASSLDIGDIETQYF. Full variable domain (outside the CDR3, taken from reference TRBV5-6 and TRBJ2-5): DAGVTQSPTHLIKTRGQQVTLRCSPKSGHDTVSWYQQALGQGPQFIFQYYEEEERQRGNFPDRFSGHQFPNYSSELNVNALLLGDSALYLCASSLDIGDIETQYFGPGTRLLVL.

V and J are TRBV10-3 and TRBJ2-2; D is ambiguous. Germline V lookup: CDR1 ENHRY, CDR2 SYGVKD. The CDR3 length is 15 residues. V dropped 10 bases and J dropped 6 bases, with 21 bases sitting between them. The CDR3 loop reads CASRTDGLAAGELFF. In DNA form, the CDR3 reads TGTGCCAGCCGGACGGACGGGCTTGCGGCCGGGGAGCTGTTTTTT.